Sequencing of this T cell receptor (beta chain) was carried out in a study of cytomegalovirus exposure and HLA in healthy donors (dated by TCRdb to 2017 to 2019). Looking at the study overall: According to an earlier analysis of 587 of the donors, 150 million to 200 million T cells yielded some 120 million unique TCR beta sequences and approximately 300 Gb of sequence data. The study combined high-throughput TCR immunosequencing, statistical association of individual TCRs with disease status, and machine learning to predict cytomegalovirus infection status. HLA typing covered class I and class II loci at four-digit resolution. In addition to the first cohort of several hundred subjects, a separate validation cohort of about 120 different subjects was used. An earlier analysis of approximately 500 of the donors applied high-throughput TCR beta sequencing to assess whether each TCR beta V gene segment acted as functional or pseudogenic. Typing coverage differed by locus: A, B, C, DRB1 and DQB1 were typed in about 620-630 donors, DQA1 in about 510, DPA1 in approximately 610, and DPB1 in 472. In a later genetic analysis, genome-wide SNP genotypes for about three fifths of the 666 donors were used, and that subset was treated as a discovery cohort. The study profiled the T cell repertoires of around 700 subjects by immunosequencing and related them to cytomegalovirus serostatus. The aim of the study was to test whether cataloging public T cell receptors could identify signatures of past pathogen exposure. Alongside the repertoire data, information on donor age, sex, ethnicity and CMV serostatus was compiled. Roughly five DR-DQ haplotypes were treated as single units for association and clustering because of strong linkage in the cohort. Of the roughly 400 genotyped donors, approximately 82% fell in the genetic ancestry cluster associated with self-reported Caucasian donors. Every discovery cohort repertoire had been produced on one sequencing platform. On average, around 230,000 unique TCR beta nucleotide sequences were sequenced per donor among roughly 430 genotyped donors of the cohort, with roughly 18% of those sequences being non-productive. An early release that covered about 640 HLA-typed donors contained about 290 gigabases of sequencing data and 70 million to 100 million unique TCR sequences. Rather than using new phenotypic data, the later analysis identified candidate immune exposures from TCR beta sequences and from how often those sequences occurred across donors. In a later analysis, previously published TCR beta repertoires from 670 or so donors were re-analyzed and high-resolution HLA genotyping was added so that TCR occurrence patterns could be studied.

As encoded in the germline V gene, CDR1 is MNHNS while CDR2 is SASEGT. Spanning cysteine to phenylalanine, the CDR3 consists of 13 amino acids. CDR3 DNA only is kept here, 39 bases in frame from base 1. The V end loses 0 bases and the J end loses 7 bases, and a stretch of 7 bases separates them. In total, approximately 700 healthy bone marrow donors made up the cohort. At the time of sampling, all cohort members were nominally healthy, though unrecorded immune exposures were likely present. The donor was CMV seronegative and belonged to the group of roughly 330 seronegative cohort members. Each donor provided a peripheral blood sample, and peripheral blood mononuclear cells were used for TCR beta sequencing. The Qiagen DNeasy Blood Extraction Kit was used to extract genomic DNA from the blood cell samples. The investigation overall reported the following: Broadly in line with IMGT annotations, most TCR beta V segments showed up in productive rearrangements about 90% or about 30% of the time in an earlier analysis of around 600 of the donors. Cytomegalovirus status was reported to be diagnosed by the classifier with high specificity and sensitivity in both the original and validation cohorts. Because the 87-base-pair reads could not distinguish some IMGT-functional V segments, including TRBV6-2 and TRBV6-3, those segments were excluded. Most TCR sequences were seen in very few donors, while some public TCRs were found in many individuals. The cohort was sequenced for TCR beta chains only, and without alpha or paired-chain data the features that could be detected were limited. Several of the top co-occurrence clusters appeared to be linked to parvovirus B19, influenza, CMV and Epstein-Barr virus, according to a later analysis. A later analysis found that HLA-associated TCR beta chains were more clonally expanded and had lower generation probabilities than equally common non-associated chains. An association between a missense DCLRE1C variant and V-gene and J-gene trimming of TCR beta chains was found in a later genetic analysis and replicated in an independent cohort. A group of highly shared sequence variants was considered likely to be a technical artifact of the sequencing pipeline. A further reported finding was that TCR beta sequences accurately predicted the HLA-A and HLA-B alleles for most subjects in the first cohort. Because some donors lacked HLA typing at each locus, the association tests relied only on the typed subset. According to a later genetic analysis, donors in an Asian-associated ancestry cluster had fewer N-insertions in productive TCRs than the approximately 700-donor mean. Correlated functional status among segregating V segments might be attributable to linkage disequilibrium, but an unknown experimental factor could not be ruled out. Some 16 rarely observed V segments, including chromosome 9 orphons, were excluded from the earlier analysis of about 610 of the donors because counts were too low. In vitro tests confirmed that a few of the cytomegalovirus-associated TCR beta chains recognize cytomegalovirus antigens. A total of roughly 160 TCR beta chains were listed by the study as associated with cytomegalovirus. A later analysis associated 16,951 TCR beta sequences with specific HLA alleles at a false discovery rate of 0.05. The only immune exposure information available for the cohort was CMV serostatus. Sequencing depth was assumed to be roughly uniform across donors in the presence/absence analyses, though that assumption may not hold. According to a later analysis, most CMV-associated TCR beta chains appeared to be HLA-restricted, and the HLA associations seemed to be driven largely by CMV exposure. In a later analysis, TCR association rates were found to vary across HLA loci, with the most associated TCRs seen for DRB1 alleles and the fewest for HLA-C alleles. Assigning TCR associations to individual alleles was difficult when HLA alleles, especially DR and DQ, strongly co-occurred. The authors suggested that the approach could potentially be extended to other disease states and immunological phenotypes.

For this clone: Which antigen it targets is not known.

Library preparation was by the immunoSEQ multiplex PCR assay. The multiplex PCR relied on a mix of 60 forward primers for TCR Vbeta segments and 13 reverse primers for TCR Jbeta segments. The CDR3 region of rearranged TCR beta genes was amplified from genomic DNA by a multiplex PCR assay. The amplified TCR beta libraries were sequenced on the Illumina HiSeq System as 87-base-pair reads. Processing in the source paper ran as follows. Across the 640 or so repertoires, a later analysis counted tens of millions of unique TCR beta chains, roughly 11 million of which were shared by at least two donors. A nearest-neighbor algorithm error-corrected the raw reads and collapsed the reads into unique sequences, merging closely related sequences to remove PCR and sequencing errors. Alignment of CDR3 sequences to IMGT reference sequences was used to assign V, D and J gene segments. Each retained sequence needed at least a six-nucleotide match to both a V gene segment and a J gene segment. A rearrangement counted as productive if the CDR3 had no stop codons and remained in frame with V and J, and every other rearrangement counted as non-productive. Following IMGT convention, CDR3 was defined as the stretch from the second conserved V-encoded cysteine to the conserved J-encoded phenylalanine. The earlier analysis of 587 of the donors excluded sequences that lacked an unambiguous match to a single V gene segment. An earlier analysis of over 450 of the donors classified V segments as functional when productive rearrangements were above 56.7% and as segregating when the standard deviation between donors was above 5%. To diagnose cytomegalovirus status from the catalog of TCR beta chain sequences, a statistical classification framework was built. In a later analysis, TCR nucleotide sequences were compared against IMGT/GENE-DB human TR gene sequences so that V and J genes could be assigned. A later analysis assigned CDR3 sequences and most-parsimonious VDJ recombination scenarios with the TCRdist pipeline. In a later analysis, each TCR beta chain was defined by its CDR3 amino acid sequence together with its V-gene family, and reads without a unique V-gene family were excluded. As a way to deal with suspected cross-contamination and a sequencing artifact, a later analysis dropped 450 to 600 nucleotide sequences that were highly shared and had low generation probability. A later analysis calculated a clonal expansion index for each public chain from normalized within-repertoire ranks of inferred template counts. A later analysis computed generation probabilities with a VDJ recombination model fitted to out-of-frame rearrangements, and checked the results against IGoR. Hypergeometric tests were used in a later analysis to score TCR-TCR, TCR-HLA and TCR-CMV co-occurrence, with a repertoire-size bias correction applied to the TCR pairs. To estimate false discovery rates, a later analysis permuted the HLA or CMV assignments 20 times. A later analysis grouped co-occurring TCRs with DBSCAN, adding TCRdist sequence similarity when clustering within HLA-allele-positive subsets. For co-occurrence clustering, repertoires with fewer than 30,000 or more than 120,000 public chains were excluded, along with several repertoires with anomalous nucleotide sharing. Here the immuneACCESS table is served through TCRdb, limited to in-frame sequences with V and J called. Missing clones are a known gap in these copies; in checked studies unresolved V genes cover under half, and the rest lacks a known reason. V, J and clone size are those of that table, while D and trimming were read from the DNA. The table kept for this sample lists 150,000 to 250,000 clones. The top ten clones comprise approximately 0.74% of the sample.

Material: PBMCs. The clonotype comes from a boy aged 10-17 years in good health and CMV-seronegative. The rearranged chain carries TRBV6-1 and TRBJ1-5; the D gene is not confidently resolved. The CDR3 here reads CASSEALGQPQHF. The nucleotide sequence is given as TGTGCCAGCAGTGAAGCGCTAGGCCAGCCCCAGCATTTT.